The clone carrying this T cell receptor beta chain was counted between two and nine times. This entry is derived from a study of blood T cells in healthy people across ages. Overall study: The template switching approach captured approximately one barcoded beta molecule for every two T cells.

The CDR3 is 15 residues long. V was clipped by 1 base and J by 7 bases, with 14 bases between them. CDR1 and CDR2 from the germline V gene are SGHTS and YDEGEE. Alongside a J-beta primer mix, a sample-barcoded 5' primer served in a second PCR lasting roughly 7 to 11 cycles. TCRdb recomputed calls from the 5' RACE reads with MiXCR, one row per CDR3 protein. The sample consists of hundreds of thousands of distinct CDR3 sequences, around 24% of them appearing once. Separately, the same data were catalogued under a study of T cells of mothers and their children. That report adds: The donors comprised more than five children and their three healthy Caucasian mothers. At a rate of approximately 1.5 ug per 15 ul, cDNA synthesis received all of the extracted RNA.

The receptor comes from a boy aged 5-17 years in good health. The chain uses TRBV5-8 and TRBJ1-4; the D is unclear. The sample was blood. Here the CDR3 DNA reads TGTGCCAGCAGCTTGTCTGGGGTGGTAGGTGAAAAACTGTTTTTT. Its protein is CASSLSGVVGEKLFF.